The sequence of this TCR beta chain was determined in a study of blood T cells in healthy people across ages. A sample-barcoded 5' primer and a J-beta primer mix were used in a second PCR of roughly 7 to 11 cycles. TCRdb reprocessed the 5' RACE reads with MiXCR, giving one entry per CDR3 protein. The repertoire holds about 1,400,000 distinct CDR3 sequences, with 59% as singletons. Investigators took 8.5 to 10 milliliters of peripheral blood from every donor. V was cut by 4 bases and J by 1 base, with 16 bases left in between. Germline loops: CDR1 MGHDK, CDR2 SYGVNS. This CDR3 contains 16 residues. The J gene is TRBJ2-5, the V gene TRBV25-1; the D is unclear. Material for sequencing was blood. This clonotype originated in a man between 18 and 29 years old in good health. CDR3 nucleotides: TGTGCCAGCAGTGGAGTTGGACCCTGGGGCCAAGAGACCCAGTACTTC. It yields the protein CASSGVGPWGQETQYF.